Following are 8 T cell receptor beta chains from one sample sequenced in a study of T cells expressing NK-cell markers. TCRdb reworked the 5' RACE reads into one entry per CDR3 protein, no DNA. This specimen shows over 350,000 distinct CDR3 sequences; the ten leading clones hold 9.5% to 12%. Sequencing was done on a sample of blood T cells: a sorted CD56 or NKG2C T cell subset, CD4+ or CD8+ T cells, or bulk PBMC T cells (not recorded which). The receptor source for this set is a woman in her fifties or sixties in good health.

The rearrangement joins TRBV5-6 to TRBJ2-3. This CDR3 region has 14 residues. Germline V gives CDR1 SGHDT, CDR2 YYEEEE. The CDR3 spells CASSLVRSTDTQYF.

V is TRBV20-1 and J is TRBJ1-2. Germline CDR1 is DFQATT and CDR2 is SNEGSKA (reference sequence). The CDR3 is 13 residues long. CDR3 protein: CSASRPGARGYTF.

The chain employs TRBV30 and TRBJ2-1; TCRdb designates TRBD1, a call that cannot be tested without DNA. The CDR3 sequence is 13 residues long. CDR1 is GTSNPN and CDR2 is SVGIG in the germline V gene (reference sequence). The CDR3 sequence is CAWTWGQDNEQFF.

This chain connects TRBV7-2 to TRBJ1-4; TCRdb names TRBD1, which stays unverified in the absence of DNA. In germline, CDR1 is SGHTA, CDR2 FQGNSA. This CDR3 region has 16 residues. The CDR3 is CASRPSTGRTNEKLFF.

The CDR3 sequence is CASSVSPQRDTQYF. The J gene is TRBJ2-3, the V gene TRBV9; TCRdb designates TRBD1, a call that cannot be tested without DNA. CDR3 length equals 14 residues. Germline CDR1 reads SGDLS; CDR2 reads YYNGEE. Based on the CDR3 plus reference TRBV9 and TRBJ2-3, the full variable domain is DSGVTQTPKHLITATGQRVTLRCSPRSGDLSVYWYQQSLDQGLQFLIQYYNGEERAKGNILERFSAQQFPDLHSELNLSSLELGDSALYFCASSVSPQRDTQYFGPGTRLTVL.

This rearrangement joins TRBV7-9 to TRBJ2-7; there is no DNA to check the TCRdb D call of TRBD2. The CDR3 is 17 residues long. Looked up from germline, CDR1 is SEHNR and CDR2 is FQNEAQ (reference sequence). Here the CDR3 reads CASSFPQRTSGRYEQYF.

The chain couples TRBV7-9 to TRBJ2-1; the D gene TCRdb calls, TRBD1, cannot be checked with no DNA. CDR1 and CDR2 (germline): SEHNR, FQNEAQ (reference sequence). The CDR3 has 16 residues. The CDR3 here is CASSLIRSAMEYEQFF.

The genes are TRBV11-3 and TRBJ2-1; TCRdb designates TRBD1, a call that cannot be tested without DNA. The CDR3 length is 15 residues. The V gene's germline CDR1 is SGHNT and CDR2 YENEEA. CDR3: CASSLDIGTGDEQFF.